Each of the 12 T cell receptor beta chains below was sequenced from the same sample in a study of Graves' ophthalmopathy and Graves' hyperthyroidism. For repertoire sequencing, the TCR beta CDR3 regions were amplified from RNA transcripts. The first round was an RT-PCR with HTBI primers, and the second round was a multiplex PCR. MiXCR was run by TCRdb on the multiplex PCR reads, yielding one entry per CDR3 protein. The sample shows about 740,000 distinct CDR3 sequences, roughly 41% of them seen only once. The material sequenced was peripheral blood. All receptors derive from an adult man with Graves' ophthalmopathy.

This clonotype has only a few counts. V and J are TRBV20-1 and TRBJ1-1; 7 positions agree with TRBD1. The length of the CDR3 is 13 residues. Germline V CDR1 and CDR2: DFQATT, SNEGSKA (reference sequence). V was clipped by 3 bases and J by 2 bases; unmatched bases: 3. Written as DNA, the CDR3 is TGCAGTGCTAGTGGGACAGTAAACACTGAAGCTTTCTTT. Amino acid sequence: CSASGTVNTEAFF.

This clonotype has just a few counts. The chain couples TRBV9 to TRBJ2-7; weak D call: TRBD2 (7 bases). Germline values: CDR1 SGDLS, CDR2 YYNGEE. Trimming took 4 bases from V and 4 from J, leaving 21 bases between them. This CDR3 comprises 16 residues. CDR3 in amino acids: CASSPVGGGRIYEQYF. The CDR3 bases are TGTGCCAGCAGCCCAGTCGGCGGGGGCAGAATTTACGAGCAGTACTTC.

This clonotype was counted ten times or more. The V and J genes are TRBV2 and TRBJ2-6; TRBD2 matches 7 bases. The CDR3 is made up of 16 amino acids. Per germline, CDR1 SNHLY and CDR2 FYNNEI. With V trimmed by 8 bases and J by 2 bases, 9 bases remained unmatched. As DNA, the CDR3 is TGTGCCAGCCGCTATCGACTAGCTGCTGGGGCCAACGTCCTGACTTTC. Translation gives CASRYRLAAGANVLTF.

The CDR3 loop is CASSESRRERKLFF. The CDR3 DNA follows: TGTGCCAGCAGTGAATCGCGTAGGGAGCGAAAACTGTTTTTT. This chain joins TRBV25-1 and TRBJ1-4, with no clear D. V gave up 1 base and J gave up 10 bases, with 13 bases separating them. The CDR3 runs 14 residues. Germline CDR1 is MGHDK and CDR2 is SYGVNS.

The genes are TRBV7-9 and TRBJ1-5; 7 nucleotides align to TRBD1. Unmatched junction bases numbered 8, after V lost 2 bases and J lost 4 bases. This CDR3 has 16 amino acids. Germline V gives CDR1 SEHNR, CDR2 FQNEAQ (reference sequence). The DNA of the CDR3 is TGTGCCAGCAGCTTACGTCCAGGGGGGATAAATCAGCCCCAGCATTTT. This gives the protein CASSLRPGGINQPQHF.

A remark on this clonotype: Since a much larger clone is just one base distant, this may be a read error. The CDR3 DNA sequence: TGTGCCAGCAGTGAGTCTATATGGTCTGGGGCCAACGTCCTGACTTTC. Its translation: CASSESIWSGANVLTF. The J gene is TRBJ2-6, the V gene TRBV6-6; no reliable D call. V lost 5 bases and J 1 base, leaving 12 bases between the germline ends. The germline CDR1 and CDR2 sequences are MNHNY and SVGAGI (reference sequence). The CDR3 is made up of 16 amino acids.

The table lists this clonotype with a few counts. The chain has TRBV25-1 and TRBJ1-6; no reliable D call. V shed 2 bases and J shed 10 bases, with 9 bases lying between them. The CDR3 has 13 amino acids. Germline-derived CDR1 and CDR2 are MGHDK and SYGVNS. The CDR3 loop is CASSEIPESPLHF. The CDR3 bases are TGTGCCAGCAGTGAAATCCCGGAGTCACCCCTCCACTTT. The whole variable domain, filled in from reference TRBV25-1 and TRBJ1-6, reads EADIYQTPRYLVIGTGKKITLECSQTMGHDKMYWYQQDPGMELHLIHYSYGVNSTEKGDLSSESTVSRIRTEHFPLTLESARPSHTSQYLCASSEIPESPLHFGNGTRLTVT.

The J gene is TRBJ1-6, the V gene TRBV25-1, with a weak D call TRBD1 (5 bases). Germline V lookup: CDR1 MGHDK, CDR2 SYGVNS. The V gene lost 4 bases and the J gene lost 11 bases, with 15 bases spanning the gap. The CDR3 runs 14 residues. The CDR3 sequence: CASSGGWGRAPLHF. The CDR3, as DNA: TGTGCCAGCAGTGGGGGTTGGGGACGGGCACCCCTCCACTTT.

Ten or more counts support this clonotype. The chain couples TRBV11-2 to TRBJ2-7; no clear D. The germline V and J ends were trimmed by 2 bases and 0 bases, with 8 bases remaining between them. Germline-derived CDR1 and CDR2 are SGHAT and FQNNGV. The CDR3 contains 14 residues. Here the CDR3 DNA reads TGTGCCAGCAGCTTAAGGCAGGCCTCCTACGAGCAGTACTTC. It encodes CASSLRQASYEQYF.

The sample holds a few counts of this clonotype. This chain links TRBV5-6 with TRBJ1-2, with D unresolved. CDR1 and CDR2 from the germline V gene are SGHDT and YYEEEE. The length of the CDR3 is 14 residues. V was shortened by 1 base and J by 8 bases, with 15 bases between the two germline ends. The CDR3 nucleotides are TGTGCCAGCAGCTTGATGATCTTTAGACCGGGCTACACCTTC. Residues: CASSLMIFRPGYTF.

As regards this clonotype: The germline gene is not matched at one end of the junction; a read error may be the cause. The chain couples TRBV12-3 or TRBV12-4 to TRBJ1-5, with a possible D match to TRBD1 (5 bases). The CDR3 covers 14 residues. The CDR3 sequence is CASSLAQQGQPRHF. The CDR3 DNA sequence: TGTGCCAGCAGTTTAGCACAGCAGGGTCAGCCCCGGCATTTT.

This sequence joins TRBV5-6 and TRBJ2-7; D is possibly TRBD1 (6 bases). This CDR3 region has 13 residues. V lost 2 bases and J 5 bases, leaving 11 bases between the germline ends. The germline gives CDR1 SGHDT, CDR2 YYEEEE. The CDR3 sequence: CASSFGGHHEQYF. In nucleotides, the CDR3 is TGTGCCAGCAGCTTTGGGGGCCACCACGAGCAGTACTTC.